These 5 T cell receptor beta chains came from one sample sequenced in a study of T cells in Graves' hyperthyroidism and ophthalmopathy. What was amplified from RNA transcripts were TCR beta CDR3 regions. RT-PCR in the first round (using the HTBI primer set) targeted the TCR CDR3. TCRdb independently ran MiXCR on the multiplex PCR reads; one entry per CDR3 protein. The table shows some 370,000 distinct CDR3 sequences, with 15% to 20% occurring only once. Material: blood. The receptors here all came from a woman in her twenties or thirties with Graves' hyperthyroidism that later progressed to Graves' ophthalmopathy.

This clonotype occurred a few times. The CDR3 spells CSARDSLRTGVFNEQFF. CDR3 coding DNA: TGCAGTGCTAGAGACTCCCTGAGGACAGGGGTCTTCAATGAGCAGTTCTTC. The chain carries TRBV20-1 and TRBJ2-1; 9 bases match TRBD1. The J segment lost 6 bases and the V segment lost 0 bases, leaving 12 bases of the junction unmatched. There are 17 residues in the CDR3. CDR1 DFQATT and CDR2 SNEGSKA come from the germline V gene (reference sequence).

This clonotype was seen only once. This sequence joins TRBV2 and TRBJ2-7, with D perhaps TRBD1 or TRBD2 (6 bases each). This CDR3 spans 16 amino acids. CDR1 is SNHLY and CDR2 is FYNNEI in the germline V gene. CDR3 nucleotides: TGTGCCAGCAGTGAAGCGCGTCGGGGGCCCCCCTACGAGCCGTACGTC. Protein sequence: CASSEARRGPPYEPYV.

This clonotype was counted between two and nine times. Here the CDR3 reads CATSDRTSGRSGELFF. The CDR3 DNA sequence: TGTGCCACCAGTGACCGGACTAGCGGGAGGTCTGGGGAGCTGTTTTTT. V gene TRBV24-1 combines with J gene TRBJ2-2; TRBD2 matches 14 bases. The CDR3 spans 16 residues. After removal of 4 bases from V and 8 bases from J, the junction contained 5 bases not matched to a gene. Germline V gives CDR1 KGHDR, CDR2 SFDVKD.

At least ten counts were recorded for this clonotype. The chain recombines TRBV11-2 with TRBJ2-2; weak D call: TRBD1 (6 bases). CDR3 size: 13 residues. Between the trimmed V and J ends, which lost 7 bases and 6 bases, there was a span of 12 bases. The germline gives CDR1 SGHAT, CDR2 FQNNGV. The CDR3 loop reads CASNPQGSGELFF. The CDR3 DNA sequence: TGTGCCAGCAACCCCCAGGGGTCCGGGGAGCTGTTTTTT.

The chain recombines TRBV6-2 or TRBV6-3 with TRBJ2-1, with TRBD2 matching over 12 bases. The germline gives CDR1 MNHEY, CDR2 SVGEGT. V trimming: 7 bases; J trimming: 7 bases; junction bases outside the gene matches: 11. The CDR3 length is 16 residues. The DNA of the CDR3 is TGTGCCAGCAAACACCCTAGCGGGGGGGCTGGAAATGAGCAGTTCTTC. Translated: CASKHPSGGAGNEQFF.